This TCR beta chain was identified during a study of T cells in Graves' hyperthyroidism and ophthalmopathy. Study overall: Peripheral blood specimens were obtained at initial diagnosis, prior to any treatment.

The junction had 8 bases not matched to a gene; V was cut back by 4 bases and J by 1 base. The CDR3 spans 17 residues. Germline V CDR1 and CDR2: MGHRA, YSYEKL. Fresh peripheral blood, more than 8 ml of it, supplied the PBMCs. What was amplified from RNA transcripts were TCR beta CDR3 regions. TCR CDR3 underwent first-round RT-PCR with the HTBI primer set. TCRdb analysed the multiplex PCR reads with MiXCR anew, one entry per CDR3 protein. This sample has about 480,000 distinct CDR3 sequences, with 13% to 15% found just once. This clonotype was seen only once. Sequencing used blood. This TCR came from a woman aged 18-29 years with Graves' hyperthyroidism. The chain is built from TRBV4-1 and TRBJ2-5; 11 bases agree with TRBD2. CDR3 in amino acids: CASSLGLAGGTQETQYF. CDR3 DNA sequence: TGCGCCAGCAGCCTAGGGCTAGCGGGAGGAACCCAAGAGACCCAGTACTTC.